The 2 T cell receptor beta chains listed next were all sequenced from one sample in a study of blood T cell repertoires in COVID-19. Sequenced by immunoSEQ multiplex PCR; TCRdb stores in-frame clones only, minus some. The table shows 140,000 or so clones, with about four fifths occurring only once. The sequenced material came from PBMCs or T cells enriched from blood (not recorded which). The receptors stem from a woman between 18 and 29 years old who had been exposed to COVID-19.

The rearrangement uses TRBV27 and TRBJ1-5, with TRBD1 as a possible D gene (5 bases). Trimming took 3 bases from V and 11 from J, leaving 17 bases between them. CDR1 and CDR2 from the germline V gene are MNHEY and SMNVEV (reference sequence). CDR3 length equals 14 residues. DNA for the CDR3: TGTGCCAGCAGTTTTGGAGGGAGTGGGGGAGCCCAGCATTTT. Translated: CASSFGGSGGAQHF.

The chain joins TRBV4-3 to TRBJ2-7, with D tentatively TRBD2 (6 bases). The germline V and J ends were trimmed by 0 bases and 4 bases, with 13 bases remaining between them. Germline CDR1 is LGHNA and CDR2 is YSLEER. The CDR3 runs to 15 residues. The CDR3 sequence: CASSQDRASVYEQYF. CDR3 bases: TGCGCCAGCAGCCAAGATCGGGCTAGCGTATACGAGCAGTACTTC.